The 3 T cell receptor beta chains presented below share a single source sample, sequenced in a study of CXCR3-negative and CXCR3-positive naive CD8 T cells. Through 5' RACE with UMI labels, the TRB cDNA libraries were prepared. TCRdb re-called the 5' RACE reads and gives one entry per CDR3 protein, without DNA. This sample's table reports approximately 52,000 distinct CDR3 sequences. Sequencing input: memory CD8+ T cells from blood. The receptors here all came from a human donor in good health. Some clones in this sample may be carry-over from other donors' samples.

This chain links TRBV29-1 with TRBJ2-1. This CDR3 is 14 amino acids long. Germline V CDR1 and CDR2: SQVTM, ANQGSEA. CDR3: CSVRPFLSYNEQFF.

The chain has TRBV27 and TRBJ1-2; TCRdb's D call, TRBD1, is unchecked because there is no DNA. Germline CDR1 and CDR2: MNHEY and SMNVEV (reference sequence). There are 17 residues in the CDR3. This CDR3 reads CASSSLILGAINYGYTF.

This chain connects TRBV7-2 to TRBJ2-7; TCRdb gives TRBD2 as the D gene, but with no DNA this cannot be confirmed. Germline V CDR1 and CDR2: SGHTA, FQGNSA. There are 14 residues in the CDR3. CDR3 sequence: CASSWTSVDYEQYF. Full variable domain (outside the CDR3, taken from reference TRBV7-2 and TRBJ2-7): GAGVSQSPSNKVTEKGKDVELRCDPISGHTALYWYRQSLGQGLEFLIYFQGNSAPDKSGLPSDRFSAERTGGSVSTLTIQRTQQEDSAVYLCASSWTSVDYEQYFGPGTRLTVT.